The rows below give T cell receptor beta chains drawn from one sample of a study of T-cell memory formation after mild COVID-19. One entry per CDR3 protein results from TCRdb running MiXCR on the 5' RACE reads. The repertoire holds approximately 340,000 distinct CDR3 sequences, with around 13% as singletons. What was sequenced was PBMCs or a T cell subset sorted from them (not recorded which). Receptors originate from a young man who had mild COVID-19 (a few samples of this study predate the infection). Cell type and time point are not known. Each CDR3 is given with its conserved first and last residue. D genes are given only for firm matches. Clone size is shown for a subset of rows, as once, few, many or a class of expanded clone.

J gene,D gene,clone size,V gene,CDR3 protein,CDR3 DNA
TRBJ1-1,-,-,TRBV18,CASSLPPRWGTRQPAEAFF,TGTGCCAGCTCCTTACCACCCCGCTGGGGAACAAGGCAGCCAGCTGAAGCTTTCTTT
TRBJ2-6,-,few,TRBV29-1,CSVVGTSGANVLTF,TGCAGCGTTGTCGGGACCTCTGGGGCCAACGTCCTGACTTTC
TRBJ2-7,TRBD1,-,TRBV9,CASSVAGQGYEQYF,TGTGCCAGCAGCGTAGCAGGACAGGGCTACGAGCAGTACTTC
TRBJ1-1,TRBD1,-,TRBV20-1,CSAHRGPHTEAFF,TGCAGTGCGCACAGGGGGCCTCACACTGAAGCTTTCTTT
TRBJ2-7,-,once,TRBV12-3/TRBV12-4,CARSFRQPSVYEQYF,TGTGCCAGAAGTTTCAGACAGCCGTCCGTCTACGAGCAGTACTTC
TRBJ2-3,TRBD2,-,TRBV14,CASSFLADIPHTQYF,TGTGCCAGCAGTTTTCTAGCGGACATCCCGCATACGCAGTATTTT
TRBJ2-3,-,-,TRBV10-3,CAISESRSTDTQYF,TGTGCCATCAGTGAGTCTCGAAGCACAGATACGCAGTATTTT
TRBJ1-1,-,-,TRBV6-2/TRBV6-3,CASSYKNEAFF,TGTGCCAGCAGTTACAAAAATGAAGCTTTCTTT
TRBJ1-5,-,-,TRBV15,CATSRDRQGGNQPQHF,TGTGCCACCAGCAGAGATCGTCAGGGCGGCAATCAGCCCCAGCATTTT
TRBJ2-7,-,-,TRBV6-2/TRBV6-3,CASSSQAPYEQYF,TGTGCCAGCAGTTCCCAGGCCCCCTACGAGCAGTACTTC
TRBJ1-3,-,few,TRBV5-1,CASSFTGASGNTIYF,TGCGCCAGCAGCTTTACAGGAGCCTCTGGAAACACCATATATTTT
TRBJ2-7,-,many,TRBV12-3/TRBV12-4,CASSLGPGLIYEQYF,TGTGCCAGCAGTTTAGGGCCGGGGTTGATCTACGAGCAGTACTTC
TRBJ2-7,TRBD1,few,TRBV6-5,CASSYSQGDPYEQYF,TGTGCCAGCAGTTACTCTCAGGGGGATCCCTACGAGCAGTACTTC
TRBJ2-3,TRBD2,-,TRBV4-3,CASSQEGGTSGVTQYF,TGCGCCAGCAGCCAAGAGGGTGGGACTAGCGGGGTTACGCAGTATTTT
TRBJ1-3,-,few,TRBV15,CATSREQGPSGNTIYF,TGTGCCACCAGCAGAGAGCAGGGCCCATCTGGAAACACCATATATTTT